This entry describes one T cell receptor beta chain. Systemic immunosuppression or a history of autoimmune disease excluded patients. The data were taken from a study of OX40 agonist ivuxolimab in advanced cancers. TCRdb's copy holds only in-frame clones and misses some; the assay was immunoSEQ multiplex PCR. Among about 14,000 clones, approximately 80% were seen once, and the ten largest hold around a third. CDR3 length: 15 residues. Germline-derived CDR1 and CDR2 are SGHVS and FQNEAQ. The ends were cut back, 1 base at V and 3 bases at J, with 12 bases in the middle. This sequence was found in an adult with an advanced solid tumor such as melanoma, head and neck, liver or kidney cancer. Sequencing was performed on CD4+ or CD8+ T cells sorted from blood, taken in a trial of the OX40 agonist ivuxolimab. The V call is TRBV7-8, the J call TRBJ1-1; D not resolved. The CDR3, as DNA: TGTGCCAGCAGCTTAGGGTGGAGGGTAGACACTGAAGCTTTCTTT. This sequence encodes CASSLGWRVDTEAFF.